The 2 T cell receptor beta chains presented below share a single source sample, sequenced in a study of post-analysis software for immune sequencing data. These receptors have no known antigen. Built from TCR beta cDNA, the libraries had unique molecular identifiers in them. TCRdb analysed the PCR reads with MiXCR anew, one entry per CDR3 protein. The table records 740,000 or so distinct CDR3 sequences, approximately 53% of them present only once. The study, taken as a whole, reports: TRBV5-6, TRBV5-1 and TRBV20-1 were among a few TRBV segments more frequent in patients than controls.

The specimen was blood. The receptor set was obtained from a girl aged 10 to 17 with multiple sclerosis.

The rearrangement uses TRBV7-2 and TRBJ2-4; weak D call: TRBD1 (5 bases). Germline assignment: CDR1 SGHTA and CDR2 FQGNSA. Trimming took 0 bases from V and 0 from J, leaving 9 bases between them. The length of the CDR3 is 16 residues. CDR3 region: CASSLATVQAKNIQYF. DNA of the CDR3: TGTGCCAGCAGCTTAGCGACAGTACAAGCCAAAAACATTCAGTACTTC.

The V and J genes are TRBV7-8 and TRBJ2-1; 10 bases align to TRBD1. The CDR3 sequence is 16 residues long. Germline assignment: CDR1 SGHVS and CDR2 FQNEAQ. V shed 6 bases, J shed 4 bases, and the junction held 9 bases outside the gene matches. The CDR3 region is CASRLAGTGAYNEQFF. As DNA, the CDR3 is TGTGCCAGCAGACTTGCCGGGACAGGGGCGTACAATGAGCAGTTCTTC.